A single sample gave rise to the 15 T cell receptor beta chains below, sequenced in a study of blood T cell repertoires in COVID-19. This table comes from immunoSEQ multiplex PCR, and its TCRdb copy is limited to in-frame clones, with some not included. This sample has over 60,000 clones; 80% occur once, and the top ten carry 8% to 10%. The sequencing sample was made of peripheral blood. These receptors all stem from a human donor in a cohort sampled during active COVID-19.

V and J are TRBV7-2 and TRBJ2-3; 7 nucleotides match TRBD2. Germline loops: CDR1 SGHTA, CDR2 FQGNSA. This CDR3 is 15 amino acids long. V shed 5 bases and J 0 bases; nucleotides not matched to a gene: 5. Written as DNA, the CDR3 is TGTGCCAGCAGCCCCAGCGGGATTAGCACAGATACGCAGTATTTT. As protein: CASSPSGISTDTQYF.

This chain joins TRBV30 and TRBJ1-2; 11 bases match TRBD1. The germline V gene has CDR1 GTSNPN and CDR2 SVGIG (reference sequence). After removal of 3 bases from V and 7 bases from J, the junction contained 7 bases not matched to a gene. The CDR3 runs to 14 residues. CDR3 loop: CAWSFGQGAAGYTF. The CDR3 region has the DNA TGTGCCTGGAGCTTCGGACAGGGGGCAGCTGGCTACACCTTC.

The rearrangement links TRBV5-1 to TRBJ2-3; tentatively, D is TRBD1 (6 bases). V was cut by 0 bases and J by 4 bases, with 15 bases left in between. The CDR3 contains 16 residues. Germline V gene lookup returns CDR1 SGHRS and CDR2 YFSETQ. CDR3 sequence: CASSLGGLGEADTQYF. The CDR3 DNA reads as TGCGCCAGCAGCTTGGGGGGGCTTGGGGAAGCAGATACGCAGTATTTT. The variable domain in full, completed from reference TRBV5-1 and TRBJ2-3, reads KAGVTQTPRYLIKTRGQQVTLSCSPISGHRSVSWYQQTPGQGLQFLFEYFSETQRNKGNFPGRFSGRQFSNSRSEMNVSTLELGDSALYLCASSLGGLGEADTQYFGPGTRLTVL.

This chain links TRBV7-6 with TRBJ2-7; 8 nucleotides line up with TRBD2. Germline-derived CDR1 and CDR2 are SGHVS and FNYEAQ. The CDR3 contains 16 residues. The junction had 12 bases not matched to a gene; V was cut back by 5 bases and J by 3 bases. As DNA, the CDR3 is TGTGCCAGCAGCGGACGGGGGGGTCAGGGTATCTACGAGCAGTACTTC. Translation: CASSGRGGQGIYEQYF.

The CDR3 bases are TGCAGCGTTGAATTGGGACAGGGAGGTGGCGGCTACACCTTC. Protein sequence: CSVELGQGGGGYTF. The chain links TRBV29-1 to TRBJ1-2, with 9 bases identical to TRBD1. The CDR3 is made up of 14 amino acids. Looked up from germline, CDR1 is SQVTM and CDR2 is ANQGSEA. The J segment lost 8 bases and the V segment lost 2 bases, leaving 9 bases of the junction unmatched.

The V gene is TRBV7-9, the J gene TRBJ2-7; TRBD1 matches at 7 bases. The germline V gene has CDR1 SEHNR and CDR2 FQNEAQ (reference sequence). V was clipped by 1 base and J by 4 bases; unmatched bases: 4. This CDR3 comprises 14 residues. The CDR3 region has the DNA TGTGCCAGCAGCTTAGGGACAGGCTCTTACGAGCAGTACTTC. Amino acid sequence: CASSLGTGSYEQYF.

The chain joins TRBV7-8 to TRBJ1-2; D call uncertain. The V end lost 0 bases, the J end lost 6 bases, and 14 bases lay between the germline ends. Germline CDR1 and CDR2: SGHVS and FQNEAQ. This CDR3 has 15 residues. CDR3 region: CASSLAGRPWNGYTF. DNA of the CDR3: TGTGCCAGCAGCTTAGCTGGCAGGCCTTGGAATGGCTACACCTTC.

The rearrangement links TRBV10-3 to TRBJ1-1; TRBD1 aligns across 7 bases. Germline V CDR1 and CDR2: ENHRY, SYGVKD. This CDR3 comprises 16 residues. The J segment lost 0 bases and the V segment lost 10 bases, leaving 14 bases of the junction unmatched. In DNA, the CDR3 is TGTGCCACCAGGGGGAGGAAGGGGGCAATGAACACTGAAGCTTTCTTT. This encodes CATRGRKGAMNTEAFF.

This clone has a single count. The sample has other DNA sequences that encode this CDR3 too. The chain couples TRBV3-1 (or the pseudogene TRBV3-2) to TRBJ1-1; D remains ambiguous. Trimming pared 4 bases from V and 0 bases from J, leaving 9 bases between. This CDR3 comprises 14 residues. The germline V gene encodes CDR1 LGHDT and CDR2 YNNKEL (reference sequence). DNA for the CDR3: TGTGCCAGCAGCCTTCTAGGTGTGAACACTGAAGCTTTCTTT. This translates into CASSLLGVNTEAFF.

This chain joins TRBV9 and TRBJ2-5; the D gene is possibly TRBD2 (5 bases). This CDR3 comprises 15 residues. The germline CDR1 and CDR2 sequences are SGDLS and YYNGEE. V was shortened by 3 bases and J by 5 bases, with 17 bases between the two germline ends. The CDR3 DNA reads TGTGCCAGCAGCGGTTCTGTGGGAGAACGGGAGACCCAGTACTTC. This gives the protein CASSGSVGERETQYF.

The chain has TRBV5-1 and TRBJ1-3, with 10 positions matching TRBD1. The V gene end was trimmed by 1 base and the J gene end by 6 bases; junction bases not matched to a gene: 4. The germline CDR1 and CDR2 sequences are SGHRS and YFSETQ. The CDR3 runs to 15 residues. The CDR3 is CASSLPGTGENTIYF. For the CDR3, the DNA is TGCGCCAGCAGCTTGCCGGGGACAGGGGAAAACACCATATATTTT.

V is TRBV6-8 and J is TRBJ2-7, with 10 nucleotides matching TRBD2. This CDR3 is 16 amino acids long. Trimming removed 2 bases from V and 3 bases from J; junction bases left unmatched: 7. Germline V CDR1 and CDR2: MNHGY, SAAAGT. In DNA form, the CDR3 reads TGTGCCAGCAGTTACCCGGGACTAGCGAGTGACTACGAGCAGTACTTC. Encoded protein: CASSYPGLASDYEQYF.

The chain recombines TRBV6-5 with TRBJ1-5; perhaps TRBD1 as D (6 bases). V was pared by 8 bases and J by 7 bases, with 15 bases between. The germline V gene has CDR1 MNHEY and CDR2 SVGAGI. The CDR3 totals 13 residues. CDR3: CASGNRVQQPQHF. CDR3 DNA sequence: TGTGCCAGCGGTAACAGGGTCCAGCAGCCCCAGCATTTT.

The rearrangement uses TRBV2 and TRBJ2-2; tentative D call: TRBD1 (5 bases). Germline V gives CDR1 SNHLY, CDR2 FYNNEI. This CDR3 spans 13 amino acids. With 8 bases removed from V and 6 bases from J, the gap between germline ends came to 13 bases. The CDR3 nucleotides read TGTGCCAGCGGGGCCTCACAACCCGGGGAGCTGTTTTTT. It is translated as CASGASQPGELFF. Looking up the rest from reference TRBV2 and TRBJ2-2 gives the full variable domain: EPEVTQTPSHQVTQMGQEVILRCVPISNHLYFYWYRQILGQKVEFLVSFYNNEISEKSEIFDDQFSVERPDGSNFTLKIRSTKLEDSAMYFCASGASQPGELFFGEGSRLTVL.

The table lists this clone with a few counts. The chain uses TRBV29-1 and TRBJ2-7; TRBD1 agrees at 7 bases. The length of the CDR3 is 12 residues. Trimming cost V 6 bases and J 5 bases; bases outside gene matches: 7. The V gene's germline CDR1 is SQVTM and CDR2 ANQGSEA. CDR3 sequence: CSVETGSHEQYF. CDR3 sequence (DNA): TGCAGCGTAGAGACAGGGTCCCACGAGCAGTACTTC.